Shown below are 10 T cell receptor beta chains from a single sample sequenced in a study of blood T cell repertoires in COVID-19. Profiling relied on immunoSEQ multiplex PCR, and the TCRdb table lists in-frame clones only, not all of them. The sample carries about 320,000 clones, roughly 85% recorded once. The sequenced material came from peripheral blood. Receptors were obtained from a human donor in a cohort sampled during active COVID-19.

The chain employs TRBV5-8 and TRBJ2-3, with D perhaps matching TRBD1 (5 bases). This CDR3 spans 16 amino acids. Germline V CDR1 and CDR2: SGHTS, YDEGEE. V gave up 4 bases and J gave up 0 bases, with 15 bases separating them. CDR3 DNA sequence: TGTGCCAGCAGCAAAGGGGCCCCAACTAGCACAGATACGCAGTATTTT. It yields the protein CASSKGAPTSTDTQYF.

The chain couples TRBV12-5 to TRBJ1-1; the match to TRBD1 covers 9 bases. Germline V gene data show CDR1 as LGHNT and CDR2 as FRNRAP. This CDR3 is 13 amino acids long. Trimming took 6 bases from V and 4 from J; bases not matched to a gene: 3. The CDR3 bases are TGTGCTAGTGGGATGGACAGGGGCACTGAAGCTTTCTTT. This translates into CASGMDRGTEAFF.

This chain links TRBV18 with TRBJ1-1; TRBD1 matches 10 bases. The CDR3 contains 17 residues. Germline V gene data show CDR1 as KGHSH and CDR2 as LQKENI. The ends lost 5 bases at V and 2 bases at J; junction bases unmatched: 11. CDR3 region: CASSVRGTGDTNTEAFF. For the CDR3, the DNA is TGTGCCAGCTCAGTCCGGGGGACAGGGGACACAAACACTGAAGCTTTCTTT.

The rearrangement uses TRBV2 and TRBJ2-3; 9 nucleotides match TRBD2. This CDR3 has 15 residues. V shed 7 bases, J shed 4 bases, and the junction held 9 bases outside the gene matches. The germline V gene has CDR1 SNHLY and CDR2 FYNNEI. CDR3 nucleotide sequence: TGTGCCAGCAAGTATAGCCTAGCGGGGTCAGATACGCAGTATTTT. Its protein product is CASKYSLAGSDTQYF.

This sequence joins TRBV9 and TRBJ1-4; TRBD1 is a possible D gene (6 bases). V was pared by 3 bases and J by 0 bases, with 12 bases between. CDR3 length: 16 amino acids. Germline V lookup: CDR1 SGDLS, CDR2 YYNGEE. The CDR3, as DNA: TGTGCCAGCAGCGCAGAGGGGGTAGCAACTAATGAAAAACTGTTTTTT. Residues: CASSAEGVATNEKLFF.

This clone was counted once. The rearrangement links TRBV2 to TRBJ1-6, with 7 bases matching TRBD1. With 6 bases clipped from V and 7 bases from J, the junction kept 9 bases outside the gene matches. The CDR3 covers 15 residues. Per germline, CDR1 SNHLY and CDR2 FYNNEI. In DNA, the CDR3 is TGTGCCAGCAGAGATACAGGGGAGGAGAATTCACCCCTCCACTTT. This sequence encodes CASRDTGEENSPLHF.

The CDR3 DNA is TGCGCCAGCAGCCTGGGACAGGTCCAAGAGACCCAGTACTTC. Translated, it gives CASSLGQVQETQYF. The genes are TRBV4-1 and TRBJ2-5; TRBD1 matches at 8 bases. The length of the CDR3 is 14 residues. V shed 4 bases and J 1 base; nucleotides not matched to a gene: 2. Germline V gene data show CDR1 as MGHRA and CDR2 as YSYEKL.

This clone is a singleton in its sample. The chain recombines TRBV5-1 with TRBJ2-3, with D tentatively TRBD2 (5 bases). The V end was cut by 3 bases, the J end by 0 bases, with 17 bases between. Germline V CDR1 and CDR2: SGHRS, YFSETQ. CDR3 length: 17 residues. The CDR3 spells CASSSRPAASSTDTQYF. The CDR3 DNA reads TGCGCCAGCAGCTCCCGACCGGCAGCTAGCAGCACAGATACGCAGTATTTT.

The rearrangement links TRBV3-1 (or the pseudogene TRBV3-2) to TRBJ1-4, with no clear D. Between the trimmed V and J ends, which lost 3 bases and 5 bases, there was a span of 10 bases. The germline CDR1 and CDR2 sequences are LGHDT and YNNKEL (reference sequence). This CDR3 spans 14 amino acids. The CDR3 sequence is CASSQSGRNEKLFF. The CDR3 nucleotides are TGTGCCAGCAGCCAGAGTGGCAGGAATGAAAAACTGTTTTTT.

In this sample, this clone turned up a few times. This chain connects TRBV3-1 (or the pseudogene TRBV3-2) to TRBJ2-7, with 10 bases matching TRBD2. Per germline, CDR1 LGHDT and CDR2 YNNKEL (reference sequence). With 7 bases clipped from V and 0 bases from J, the junction kept 6 bases outside the gene matches. This CDR3 has 15 amino acids. The CDR3 protein is CASKRAGGASYEQYF. Here the CDR3 DNA reads TGTGCCAGCAAACGAGCGGGGGGGGCCTCCTACGAGCAGTACTTC.